The subject of this entry is one T cell receptor (beta chain). Here immunoSEQ multiplex PCR was the method, and the copy in TCRdb shows in-frame clones only, minus some. The repertoire consists of 300,000 to 400,000 clones, with around 89% occurring once and the leading ten covering approximately 1%. The participants were between about 18 and 95 years old and came from some 23 US areas. Cohorts were based on clinical histories the participants reported. This sample is drawn from a study of blood T cell repertoires in COVID-19. At the level of the study: Sites in the United States, Italy and Spain provided acute and convalescent COVID-19 samples. In each case, the material was cDNA or gDNA derived from T cells, B-cell-depleted T cells, or PBMCs.

The TCR sequence derives from a woman aged 25 to 45 with acute COVID-19. The material sequenced was PBMCs or T cells enriched from blood (not recorded which).

CDR3 sequence reads: CASSIPISNSPLHF. The CDR3 coding sequence is TGTGCCAGTAGTATCCCTATTTCGAATTCACCCCTCCACTTT. This rearrangement joins TRBV19 to TRBJ1-6; D ambiguous. Between the trimmed V and J ends, which lost 3 bases and 7 bases, there was a span of 10 bases. CDR1 LNHDA and CDR2 SQIVND come from the germline V gene (reference sequence). The CDR3 runs 14 residues.